This TCR beta chain derives from a study of blood T cell repertoires in COVID-19. Clones were read by immunoSEQ multiplex PCR, and TCRdb kept only the in-frame ones, dropping some. The data contain hundreds of thousands of clones, roughly 79% of them seen just once; the ten biggest clones take up roughly 8%. The CDR3 spans 15 residues. Trimming took 1 base from V and 15 from J; bases not matched to a gene: 13. Germline loops: CDR1 MNHNS, CDR2 SASEGT. This receptor was obtained from a woman of 80 years or more with COVID-19, enrolled during active disease. Source material: peripheral blood. J is TRBJ2-4 and V is TRBV6-1; 9 bases agree with TRBD2. The CDR3 sequence: CASSEVEGGRAFLYF. CDR3 coding DNA: TGTGCCAGCAGTGAAGTAGAGGGCGGGAGGGCCTTCTTGTACTTC.